This T cell receptor (beta chain) was obtained from a study of blood T cell repertoires in COVID-19. Germline CDR1 is MNHEY and CDR2 is SVGEGT. CDR3 length equals 19 residues. Trimming cost V 3 bases and J 5 bases; bases outside gene matches: 17. Authors' processing steps: Researchers report that nucleated cell counts were estimated from reference gene primer amplification. The data were produced by immunoSEQ multiplex PCR, yet TCRdb's version contains in-frame clones alone and is incomplete. V, J and clone size are taken as reported in that table, and D and trimming were inferred from the DNA itself. Seen here are around 200,000 clones, around 80% observed once, and the top ten hold roughly 7.8%.

The material sequenced was peripheral blood. The chain links TRBV6-2 or TRBV6-3 to TRBJ2-1, with TRBD2 matching over 9 bases. This clonotype was obtained from a man aged 40-49 years with active or convalescent COVID-19. CDR3 sequence (DNA): TGTGCCAGCAGTTATCCGACTAGCGGAGGGGGGTGGTTAAACAATGAGCAGTTCTTC. It codes for CASSYPTSGGGWLNNEQFF.